This T cell receptor (beta chain) was sequenced during a study of human T cells and chemical hapten exposure. The overall study: The sensitizer, 2% DPC, was used on roughly 2 cm by roughly 2 cm of upper inner arm skin.

This sample's time point: patch test 1, 2 weeks after DPC sensitization. The treatment denotes: therapeutic diphenylcyclopropenone sensitization with weekly scalp DPC. The V end was cut by 0 bases, the J end by 8 bases, with 11 bases between. Germline CDR1 LGHNA, CDR2 YSLEER. The CDR3 extends over 15 amino acids. Findings and caveats of the study: Compared with pre-sensitization or healthy control sets, expanded TCRs clustered more. Because all patients had alopecia, their immune responses might differ from healthy ones.

This clonotype was counted ten times or more. Antigen: not known. Via MiXCR, TCRdb re-called the RACE reads, giving one row per CDR3 protein. The repertoire has roughly 380,000 distinct CDR3 sequences, about 4.4% of them found once; the top ten carry around 2.3%. This TCR was recovered from a woman in her 50s with alopecia areata. Some clones in this sample may be carry-over from other donors' samples. Sequenced material: whole blood, taken in connection with sensitization to the hapten diphenylcyclopropenone (DPC). The rearrangement links TRBV4-3 to TRBJ1-6; D perhaps matches TRBD1 (5 bases). CDR3 in DNA: TGCGCCAGCAGCCAAGATCAGCAGGGTGATTCACCCCTCCACTTT. Amino acid sequence: CASSQDQQGDSPLHF.